The rows below give T cell receptor beta chains drawn from one sample of a study of vaccination and CD4 T cells after COVID-19. A single record per CDR3 protein comes from TCRdb applying MiXCR to the PCR reads. The sample yields over 15,000 distinct CDR3 sequences, 66% seen once. The input for sequencing was CD4+ T cells from blood, taken after SARS-CoV-2 vaccination. Receptors originate from a human donor who had recovered from COVID-19. Both conserved end residues are part of each CDR3. The D gene is left open where the match is weak. Only part of the rows carry a size: once, few, many, or a class if the clone is expanded.

v_gene,abundance,d_gene,j_gene,CDR3aa,CDR3nt
TRBV6-1,.,TRBD2,TRBJ2-4,CASSEGGTLAAAKNIQYF,TGTGCCAGCAGTGAGGGGGGTACCCTAGCGGCAGCCAAAAACATTCAGTACTTC
TRBV28,.,TRBD2,TRBJ2-7,CASSRGDRATYEQYF,TGTGCCAGCAGTCGGGGGGATAGGGCTACCTACGAGCAGTACTTC
TRBV7-2,.,TRBD1,TRBJ1-1,CASSLDRGGNRDEAFF,TGTGCCAGCAGCTTAGACAGGGGGGGAAACAGAGATGAAGCTTTCTTT
TRBV7-2,.,.,TRBJ1-2,CASSLSSLVQGDIYGYTF,TGTGCCAGCAGCTTATCTTCCCTAGTGCAGGGCGATATTTATGGCTACACCTTC
TRBV6-1,.,.,TRBJ2-2,CASSGPTGELFF,TGTGCCAGCAGTGGACCTACCGGGGAGCTGTTTTTT
TRBV14,.,.,TRBJ1-5,CASSVSGNQPQHF,TGTGCCAGCAGCGTCAGTGGCAATCAGCCCCAGCATTTT
TRBV6-1,.,.,TRBJ2-3,CATSPGTDTQYF,TGTGCCACCTCCCCTGGCACAGATACGCAGTATTTT
TRBV7-2,.,.,TRBJ2-7,CASSLDWTGGSSYEQYF,TGTGCCAGCAGCTTAGATTGGACTGGGGGTAGCTCCTACGAGCAGTACTTC
TRBV15,.,.,TRBJ2-7,CATSKGRSDYEQYF,TGTGCCACCAGCAAGGGTCGATCGGACTACGAGCAGTACTTC
TRBV10-3,.,TRBD2,TRBJ2-1,CAITPGTSGSGEQFF,TGTGCCATCACGCCCGGGACTAGCGGGAGCGGTGAGCAGTTCTTC
TRBV7-2,few,.,TRBJ1-1,CASSLVGLDTEAFF,TGTGCCAGCAGCTTAGTCGGGTTGGACACTGAAGCTTTCTTT
TRBV7-9,few,.,TRBJ1-3,CASSNGPANTIYF,TGTGCCAGCAGCAATGGGCCGGCAAACACCATATATTTT
TRBV7-9,.,.,TRBJ2-7,CASSPHWEPTYEQYF,TGTGCCAGCAGCCCCCATTGGGAACCCACCTACGAGCAGTACTTC
TRBV2,.,.,TRBJ1-2,CASSEVSGEYGYTF,TGTGCCAGCAGTGAAGTTTCAGGAGAATATGGCTACACCTTC
TRBV7-6,few,.,TRBJ1-2,CASSLAANYGYTF,TGTGCCAGCAGCTTAGCAGCGAACTATGGCTACACCTTC
TRBV24-1,.,.,TRBJ2-3,CATAVGGSTDTQYF,TGTGCCACCGCCGTCGGAGGTAGCACAGATACGCAGTATTTT
TRBV6-5,few,.,TRBJ1-6,CASSYSGRRFNSPLHF,TGTGCCAGCAGTTACTCGGGTCGCAGGTTTAATTCACCCCTCCACTTT
TRBV20-1,.,TRBD1,TRBJ2-2,CSATSPRGQSGELFF,TGCAGTGCTACAAGCCCCAGGGGGCAAAGCGGGGAGCTGTTTTTT
TRBV19,.,.,TRBJ1-6,CASSRRGQQGNSPLHF,TGTGCCAGTAGCCGAAGGGGCCAACAGGGTAATTCACCCCTCCACTTT
TRBV20-1,.,.,TRBJ2-4,CSARSSAFFAKNIQYF,TGCAGTGCTAGATCCTCCGCGTTTTTTGCCAAAAACATTCAGTACTTC
TRBV21-1,.,.,TRBJ1-6,CASSKVGPYPVGGDDSPLHF,TGTGCCAGCAGCAAAGTCGGGCCGTACCCCGTCGGGGGCGACGATTCACCCCTCCACTTT
TRBV5-4,.,TRBD2,TRBJ2-2,CASSLGLAGGGNTGELFF,TGTGCCAGCAGCTTGGGACTAGCGGGAGGGGGGAACACCGGGGAGCTGTTTTTT
TRBV28,.,TRBD1,TRBJ2-7,CASNPGGADTYEQYF,TGTGCCAGCAACCCAGGGGGCGCGGATACCTACGAGCAGTACTTC
TRBV20-1,few,TRBD2,TRBJ2-7,CSATYSGRADEQYF,TGCAGTGCTACTTATAGCGGGAGGGCGGACGAGCAGTACTTC
TRBV2,.,.,TRBJ1-1,CASRGTGRTEAFF,TGTGCCAGCAGAGGAACAGGGCGGACTGAAGCTTTCTTT
TRBV14,.,TRBD1,TRBJ2-1,CASSKRTGTYNEQFF,TGTGCCAGCAGCAAAAGGACAGGAACCTACAATGAGCAGTTCTTC
TRBV5-8,.,.,TRBJ1-2,CASSGTQGEVDGYTF,TGTGCCAGCAGCGGTACCCAGGGTGAGGTTGATGGCTACACCTTC
TRBV28,.,.,TRBJ2-3,CATLAGADTQYF,TGTGCCACCCTTGCCGGTGCAGATACGCAGTATTTT
TRBV4-1,.,.,TRBJ2-5,CASSQDQTQETQYF,TGCGCCAGCAGCCAAGATCAAACCCAAGAGACCCAGTACTTC
TRBV11-2,.,.,TRBJ2-7,CASSLVEVEQYF,TGTGCCAGCAGCTTAGTGGAAGTCGAGCAGTACTTC